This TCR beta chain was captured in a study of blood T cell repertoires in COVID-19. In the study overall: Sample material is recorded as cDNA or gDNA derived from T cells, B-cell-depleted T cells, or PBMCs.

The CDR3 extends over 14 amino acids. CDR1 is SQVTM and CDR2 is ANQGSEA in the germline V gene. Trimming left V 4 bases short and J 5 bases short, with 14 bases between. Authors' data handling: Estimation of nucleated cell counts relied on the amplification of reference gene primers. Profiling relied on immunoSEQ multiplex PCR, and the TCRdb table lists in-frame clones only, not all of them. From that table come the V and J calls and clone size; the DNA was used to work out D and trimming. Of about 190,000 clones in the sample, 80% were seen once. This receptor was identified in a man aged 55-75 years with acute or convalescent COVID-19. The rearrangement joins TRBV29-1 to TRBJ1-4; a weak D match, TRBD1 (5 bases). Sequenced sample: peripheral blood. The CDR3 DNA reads TGCAGCGTTGCCCAGGTGGGACTCAATGAAAAACTGTTTTTT. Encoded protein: CSVAQVGLNEKLFF.